Included here is one T cell receptor beta chain sequence, with context. Antigen unknown. The data stem from a study of shared clonotypes between healthy human individuals. Notes on the study in general: Compared with clonotypes that all four donors shared, non-shared clonotypes had lower generation probabilities.

Germline CDR1 is MGHRA and CDR2 is YSYEKL. CDR3 length: 16 residues. V was pared by 5 bases and J by 2 bases, with 16 bases between. Data came from immunoSEQ multiplex PCR; TCRdb stores just in-frame clones and leaves some out. The sample lists some 2,000,000 clones; around 95% were seen once. Caucasian adults living in Nashville, Tennessee, provided all samples. Splitting of CD4+ cells produced CD45RA+ naive and CD45RA-negative memory subsets. The sequence derives from a man aged 18 to 30 in good health. This chain joins TRBV4-1 and TRBJ1-5, with a weak D call TRBD1 (5 bases). Material: naive CD4+ T cells sorted from blood. The subset was: CD45RA+ positively selected. CDR3 residues: CASSFTLGDGNQPQHF. CDR3 in DNA: TGCGCCAGCAGCTTCACGTTGGGGGATGGCAATCAGCCCCAGCATTTT.